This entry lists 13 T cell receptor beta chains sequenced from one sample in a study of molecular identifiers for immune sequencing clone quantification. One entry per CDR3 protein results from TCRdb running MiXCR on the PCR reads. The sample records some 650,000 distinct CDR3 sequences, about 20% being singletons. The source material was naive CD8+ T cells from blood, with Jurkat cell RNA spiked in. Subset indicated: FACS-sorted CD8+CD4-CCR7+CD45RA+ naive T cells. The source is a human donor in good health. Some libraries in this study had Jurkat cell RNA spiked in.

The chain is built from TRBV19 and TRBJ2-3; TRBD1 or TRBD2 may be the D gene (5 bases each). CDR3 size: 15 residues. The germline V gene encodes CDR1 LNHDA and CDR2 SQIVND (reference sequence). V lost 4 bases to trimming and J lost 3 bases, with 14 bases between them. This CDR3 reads CASSKRDGGTDTQYF. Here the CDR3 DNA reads TGTGCCAGTAGTAAACGGGACGGTGGGACAGATACGCAGTATTTT.

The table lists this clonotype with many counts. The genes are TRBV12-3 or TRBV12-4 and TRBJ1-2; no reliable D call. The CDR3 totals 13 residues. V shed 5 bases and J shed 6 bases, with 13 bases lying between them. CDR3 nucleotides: TGTGCCAGCAGTCCCGGACTCTTAGATGGCTACACCTTC. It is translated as CASSPGLLDGYTF.

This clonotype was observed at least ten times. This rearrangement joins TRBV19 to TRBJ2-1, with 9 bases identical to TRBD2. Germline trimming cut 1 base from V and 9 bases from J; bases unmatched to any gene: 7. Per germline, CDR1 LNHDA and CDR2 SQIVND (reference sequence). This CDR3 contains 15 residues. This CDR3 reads CASSIVAGGPGEQFF. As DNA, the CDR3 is TGTGCCAGTAGTATAGTTGCGGGAGGGCCGGGTGAGCAGTTCTTC.

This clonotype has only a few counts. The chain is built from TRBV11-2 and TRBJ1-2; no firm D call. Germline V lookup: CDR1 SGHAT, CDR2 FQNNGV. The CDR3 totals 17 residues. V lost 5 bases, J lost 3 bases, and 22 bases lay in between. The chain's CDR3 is CASSHYARPGGDYGYTF. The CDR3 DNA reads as TGTGCCAGCAGCCACTACGCCCGGCCAGGTGGGGACTATGGCTACACCTTC.

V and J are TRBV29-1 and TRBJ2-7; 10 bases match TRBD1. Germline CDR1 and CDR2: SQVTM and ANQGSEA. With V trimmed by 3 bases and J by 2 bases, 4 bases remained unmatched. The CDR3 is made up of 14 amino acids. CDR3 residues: CSVDSGTGAYEQYF. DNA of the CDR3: TGCAGCGTTGATTCCGGGACAGGGGCCTACGAGCAGTACTTC.

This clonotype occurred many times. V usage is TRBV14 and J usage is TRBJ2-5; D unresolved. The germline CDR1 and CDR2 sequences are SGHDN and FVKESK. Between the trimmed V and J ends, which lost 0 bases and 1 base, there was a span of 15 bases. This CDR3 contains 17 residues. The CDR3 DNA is TGTGCCAGCAGCCAAGACCGTGCAGCCGCCCTCCAAGAGACCCAGTACTTC. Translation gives CASSQDRAAALQETQYF.

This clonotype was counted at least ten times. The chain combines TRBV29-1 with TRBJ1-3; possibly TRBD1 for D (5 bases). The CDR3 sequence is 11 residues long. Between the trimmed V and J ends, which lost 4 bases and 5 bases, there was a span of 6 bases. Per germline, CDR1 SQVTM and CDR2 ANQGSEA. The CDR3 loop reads CSVGQRNTIYF. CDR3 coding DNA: TGCAGCGTTGGACAGCGAAACACCATATATTTT.

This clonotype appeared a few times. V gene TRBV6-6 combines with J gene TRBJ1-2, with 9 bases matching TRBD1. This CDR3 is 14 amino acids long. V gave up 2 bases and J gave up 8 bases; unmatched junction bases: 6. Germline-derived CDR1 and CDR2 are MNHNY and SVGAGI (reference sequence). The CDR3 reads CASSYTDRGNGYTF. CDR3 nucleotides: TGTGCCAGCAGTTACACGGACAGGGGCAACGGCTACACCTTC.

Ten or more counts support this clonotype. The CDR3 DNA is TGTGCCAGCAGGACAGGGGCGGGTACTGAAGCTTTCTTT. Its protein is CASRTGAGTEAFF. The chain uses TRBV7-9 and TRBJ1-1; TRBD1 matches at 8 bases. Trimming took 6 bases from V and 5 from J; bases not matched to a gene: 5. The CDR3 runs to 13 residues. Germline V CDR1 and CDR2: SEHNR, FQNEAQ (reference sequence). The full variable domain, completed using reference TRBV7-9 and TRBJ1-1, is DTGVSQNPRHKITKRGQNVTFRCDPISEHNRLYWYRQTLGQGPEFLTYFQNEAQLEKSRLLSDRFSAERPKGSFSTLEIQRTEQGDSAMYLCASRTGAGTEAFFGQGTRLTVV.

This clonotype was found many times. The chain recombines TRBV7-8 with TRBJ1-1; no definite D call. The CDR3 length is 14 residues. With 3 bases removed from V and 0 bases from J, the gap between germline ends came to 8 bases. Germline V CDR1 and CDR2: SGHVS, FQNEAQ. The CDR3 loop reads CASSLPSMNTEAFF. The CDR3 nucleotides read TGTGCCAGCAGCTTGCCCTCCATGAACACTGAAGCTTTCTTT.

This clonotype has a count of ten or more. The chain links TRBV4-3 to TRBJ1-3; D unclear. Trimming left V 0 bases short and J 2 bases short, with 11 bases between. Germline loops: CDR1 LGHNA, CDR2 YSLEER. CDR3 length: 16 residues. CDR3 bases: TGCGCCAGCAGCCAAGAGCGTGACGGAACTGGAAACACCATATATTTT. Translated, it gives CASSQERDGTGNTIYF.

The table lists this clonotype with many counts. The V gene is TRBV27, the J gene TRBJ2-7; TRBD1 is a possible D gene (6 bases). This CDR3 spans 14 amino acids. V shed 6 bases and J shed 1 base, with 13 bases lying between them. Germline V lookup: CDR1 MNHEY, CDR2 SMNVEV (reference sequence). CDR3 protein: CASRDSTDSYEQYF. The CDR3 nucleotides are TGTGCCAGCAGGGACAGTACTGATTCCTACGAGCAGTACTTC.

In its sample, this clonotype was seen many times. DNA of the CDR3: TGTGCCAGCAGCTCTCCTAACTCCGGAGGGTCCACAGATACGCAGTATTTT. This codes for CASSSPNSGGSTDTQYF. J is TRBJ2-3 and V is TRBV11-3; TRBD2 is a possible D gene (6 bases). The V gene lost 4 bases and the J gene lost 2 bases, with 19 bases spanning the gap. Germline CDR1 reads SGHNT; CDR2 reads YENEEA. The CDR3 length is 17 residues. The whole variable domain, filled in from reference TRBV11-3 and TRBJ2-3, reads EAGVVQSPRYKIIEKKQPVAFWCNPISGHNTLYWYLQNLGQGPELLIRYENEEAVDDSQLPKDRFSAERLKGVDSTLKIQPAELGDSAVYLCASSSPNSGGSTDTQYFGPGTRLTVL.